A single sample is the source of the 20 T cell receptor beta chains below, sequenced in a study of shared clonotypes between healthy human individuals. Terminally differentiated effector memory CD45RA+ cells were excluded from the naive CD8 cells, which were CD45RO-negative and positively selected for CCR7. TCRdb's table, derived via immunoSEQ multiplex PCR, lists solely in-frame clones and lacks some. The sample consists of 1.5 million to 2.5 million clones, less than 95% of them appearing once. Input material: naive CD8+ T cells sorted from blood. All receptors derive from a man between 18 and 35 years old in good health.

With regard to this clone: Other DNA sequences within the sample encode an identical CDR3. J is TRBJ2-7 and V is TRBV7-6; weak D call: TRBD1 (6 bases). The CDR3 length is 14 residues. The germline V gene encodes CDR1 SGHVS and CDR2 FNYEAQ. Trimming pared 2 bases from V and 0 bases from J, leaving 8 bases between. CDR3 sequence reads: CASSLQGSSYEQYF. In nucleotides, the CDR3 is TGTGCCAGCAGCTTACAGGGGAGCTCCTACGAGCAGTACTTC.

The CDR3 spells CASSFPSGGRTDTQYF. In DNA, the CDR3 is TGTGCCAGCAGCTTCCCTAGCGGGGGGCGAACAGATACGCAGTATTTT. The chain carries TRBV7-9 and TRBJ2-3; 11 nucleotides align to TRBD2. The junction had 5 bases not matched to a gene; V was cut back by 3 bases and J by 3 bases. The CDR3 is 16 residues long. The germline gives CDR1 SEHNR, CDR2 FQNEAQ (reference sequence).

The CDR3 loop is CASSLGSDSYNEQFF. The CDR3 nucleotides are TGTGCCAGCAGCTTGGGCAGCGACTCCTACAATGAGCAGTTCTTC. The chain carries TRBV5-6 and TRBJ2-1; no clear D gene. V gave up 0 bases and J gave up 0 bases, with 7 bases separating them. This CDR3 comprises 15 residues. Germline assignment: CDR1 SGHDT and CDR2 YYEEEE.

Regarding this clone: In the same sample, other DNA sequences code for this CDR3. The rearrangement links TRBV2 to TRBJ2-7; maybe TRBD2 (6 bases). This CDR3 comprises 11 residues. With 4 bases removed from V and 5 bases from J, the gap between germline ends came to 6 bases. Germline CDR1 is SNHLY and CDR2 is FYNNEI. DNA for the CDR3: TGTGCCAGCAGTGGCGGGGACGAGCAGTACTTC. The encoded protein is CASSGGDEQYF.

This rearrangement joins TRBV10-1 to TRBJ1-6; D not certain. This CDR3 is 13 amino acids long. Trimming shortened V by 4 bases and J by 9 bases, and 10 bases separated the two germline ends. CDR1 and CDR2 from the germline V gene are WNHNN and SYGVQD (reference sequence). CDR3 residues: CASSALGGSPLHF. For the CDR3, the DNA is TGCGCCAGCAGTGCCTTAGGAGGTTCACCCCTCCACTTT.

The CDR3 sequence: CASSAGGAYSDEQYF. CDR3 bases: TGTGCCAGCAGCGCAGGGGGGGCCTATTCGGACGAGCAGTACTTC. The chain joins TRBV7-8 to TRBJ2-7; D is possibly TRBD1 or TRBD2 (7 bases each). V lost 5 bases to trimming and J lost 5 bases, with 19 bases between them. Germline-derived CDR1 and CDR2 are SGHVS and FQNEAQ. CDR3 size: 15 residues.

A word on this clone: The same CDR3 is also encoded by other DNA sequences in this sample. CDR3 nucleotides: TGTGCCAGCAGCCCGAGCACAGATACGCAGTATTTT. It translates to CASSPSTDTQYF. The J gene is TRBJ2-3, the V gene TRBV11-2; D unclear. Germline CDR1 reads SGHAT; CDR2 reads FQNNGV. The CDR3 sequence is 12 residues long. V dropped 5 bases and J dropped 0 bases, with 3 bases sitting between them.

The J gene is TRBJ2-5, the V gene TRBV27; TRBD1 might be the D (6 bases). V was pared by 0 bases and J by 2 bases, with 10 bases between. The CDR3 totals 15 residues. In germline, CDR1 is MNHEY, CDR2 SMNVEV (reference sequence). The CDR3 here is CASSLSLGAQETQYF. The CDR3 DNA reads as TGTGCCAGCAGTTTATCGCTGGGGGCACAAGAGACCCAGTACTTC.

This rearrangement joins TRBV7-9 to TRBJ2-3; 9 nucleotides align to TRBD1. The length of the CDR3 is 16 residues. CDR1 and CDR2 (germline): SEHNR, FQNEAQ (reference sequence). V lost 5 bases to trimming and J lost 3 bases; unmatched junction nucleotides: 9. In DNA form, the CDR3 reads TGTGCCAGCAGCCCCTTACAGGGGGCGAGGACAGATACGCAGTATTTT. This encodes CASSPLQGARTDTQYF.

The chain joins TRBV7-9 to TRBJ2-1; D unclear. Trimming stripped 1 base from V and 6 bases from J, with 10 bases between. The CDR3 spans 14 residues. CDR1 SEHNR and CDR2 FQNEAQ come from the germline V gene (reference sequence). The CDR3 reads CASSLGFGLNEQFF. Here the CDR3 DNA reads TGTGCCAGCAGCTTAGGGTTCGGGCTCAATGAGCAGTTCTTC.

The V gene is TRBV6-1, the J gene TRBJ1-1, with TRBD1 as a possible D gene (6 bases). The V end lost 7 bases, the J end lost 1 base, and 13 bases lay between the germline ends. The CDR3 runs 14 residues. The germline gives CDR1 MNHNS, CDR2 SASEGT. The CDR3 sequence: CASKFGTPNTEAFF. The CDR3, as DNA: TGTGCCAGCAAATTCGGGACACCGAACACTGAAGCTTTCTTT.

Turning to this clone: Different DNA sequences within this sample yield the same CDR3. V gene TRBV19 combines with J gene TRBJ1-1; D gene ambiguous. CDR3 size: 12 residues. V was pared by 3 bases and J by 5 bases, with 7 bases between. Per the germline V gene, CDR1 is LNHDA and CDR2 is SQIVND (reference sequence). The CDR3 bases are TGTGCCAGTAGTATTGGGTGGACTGAAGCTTTCTTT. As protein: CASSIGWTEAFF.

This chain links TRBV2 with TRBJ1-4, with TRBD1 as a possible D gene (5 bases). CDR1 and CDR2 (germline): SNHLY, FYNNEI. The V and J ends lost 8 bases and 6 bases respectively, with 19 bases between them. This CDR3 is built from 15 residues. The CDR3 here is CASLLMGDGDEKLFF. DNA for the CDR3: TGTGCCAGCCTCCTCATGGGGGACGGGGATGAAAAACTGTTTTTT.

The CDR3 nucleotides read TGTGCCAGCAGCCTGACTAGCGCCGAGACCCAGTACTTC. The encoded protein is CASSLTSAETQYF. This rearrangement joins TRBV11-2 to TRBJ2-5, with 8 bases lining up with TRBD2. Germline V gene data show CDR1 as SGHAT and CDR2 as FQNNGV. With 5 bases clipped from V and 5 bases from J, the junction kept 4 bases outside the gene matches. The CDR3 has 13 amino acids.

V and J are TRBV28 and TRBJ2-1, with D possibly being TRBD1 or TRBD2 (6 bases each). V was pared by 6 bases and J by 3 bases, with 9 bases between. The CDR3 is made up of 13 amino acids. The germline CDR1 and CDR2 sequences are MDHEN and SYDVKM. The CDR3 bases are TGTGCCAGCAGCGGGGGCAACTACAATGAGCAGTTCTTC. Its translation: CASSGGNYNEQFF.

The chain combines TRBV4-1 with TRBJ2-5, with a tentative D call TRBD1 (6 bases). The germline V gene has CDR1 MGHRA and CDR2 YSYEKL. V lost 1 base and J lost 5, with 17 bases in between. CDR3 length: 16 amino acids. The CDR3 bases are TGCGCCAGCAGCCAAGTCGAGGGGCCTAGGGGGGAGACCCAGTACTTC. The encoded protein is CASSQVEGPRGETQYF.

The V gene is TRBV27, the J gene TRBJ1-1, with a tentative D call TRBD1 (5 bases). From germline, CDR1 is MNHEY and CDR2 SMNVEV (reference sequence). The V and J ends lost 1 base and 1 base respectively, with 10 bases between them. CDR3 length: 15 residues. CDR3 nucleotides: TGTGCCAGCAGTTTATTGGGACTGCAGAACACTGAAGCTTTCTTT. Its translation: CASSLLGLQNTEAFF.

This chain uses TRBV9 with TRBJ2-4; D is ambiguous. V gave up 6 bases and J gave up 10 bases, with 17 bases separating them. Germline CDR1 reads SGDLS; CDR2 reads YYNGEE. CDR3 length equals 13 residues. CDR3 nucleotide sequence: TGTGCCAGCATTCCAAAACAGCCAGGAATTCAGTACTTC. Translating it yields CASIPKQPGIQYF.

The CDR3: CASSYSATSSYTF. The DNA of the CDR3 is TGTGCCAGCAGTTACTCGGCCACCTCCAGCTACACCTTC. V and J are TRBV6-5 and TRBJ1-2; no reliable D call. The ends were cut back, 0 bases at V and 9 bases at J, with 11 bases in the middle. Per germline, CDR1 MNHEY and CDR2 SVGAGI. This CDR3 is built from 13 residues.

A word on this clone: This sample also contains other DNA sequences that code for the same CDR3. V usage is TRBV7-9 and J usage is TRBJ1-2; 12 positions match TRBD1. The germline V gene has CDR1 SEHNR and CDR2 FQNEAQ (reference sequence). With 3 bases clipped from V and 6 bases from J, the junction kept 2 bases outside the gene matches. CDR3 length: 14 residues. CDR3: CASSFGTGGDGYTF. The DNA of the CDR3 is TGTGCCAGCAGCTTCGGGACAGGGGGCGATGGCTACACCTTC.